The 6 T cell receptor beta chains below come from one sample, sequenced in a study of early T cells in non-severe SARS-CoV-2 infection. TCRdb reprocessed the 5' RACE reads via MiXCR and lists one record per CDR3 protein. The table records under 85,000 distinct CDR3 sequences, 8.5% to 10% of them present only once. The sample was whole blood. These receptors were taken from an adult who was a healthcare worker with PCR-confirmed SARS-CoV-2 infection or an uninfected control (not recorded which).

V usage is TRBV29-1 and J usage is TRBJ1-1; D is ambiguous. Trimming took 6 bases from V and 2 from J, leaving 4 bases between them. The germline CDR1 and CDR2 sequences are SQVTM and ANQGSEA. CDR3 length: 10 residues. The CDR3 DNA reads as TGCAGCGTACAAAACACTGAAGCTTTCTTT. Its protein product is CSVQNTEAFF.

This clonotype was observed a few times. The genes are TRBV5-6 and TRBJ1-1; D might be TRBD1 (6 bases). The CDR3 is made up of 13 amino acids. With 8 bases removed from V and 0 bases from J, the gap between germline ends came to 11 bases. The V gene's germline CDR1 is SGHDT and CDR2 YYEEEE. This CDR3 reads CASLTGMNTEAFF. CDR3 bases: TGTGCCAGTTTGACAGGAATGAACACTGAAGCTTTCTTT.

This clonotype was seen only a few times. This chain uses TRBV29-1 with TRBJ1-1; D gene unclear. CDR1 SQVTM and CDR2 ANQGSEA come from the germline V gene. There are 11 residues in the CDR3. The V end lost 6 bases, the J end lost 9 bases, and 14 bases lay between the germline ends. This CDR3 reads CSVSARLQAFF. As DNA, the CDR3 is TGCAGCGTGAGTGCCAGACTTCAAGCTTTCTTT.

There are many counts of this clonotype. The gene calls are TRBV7-8 and TRBJ1-2; D unclear. The CDR3 totals 13 residues. Looked up from germline, CDR1 is SGHVS and CDR2 is FQNEAQ. V was pared by 5 bases and J by 3 bases, with 10 bases between. CDR3 DNA: TGTGCCAGCAGCCTTCGGGCGGACTATGGCTACACCTTC. This sequence encodes CASSLRADYGYTF.

The chain is built from TRBV9 and TRBJ1-2; 10 nucleotides agree with TRBD1. CDR1 and CDR2 from the germline V gene are SGDLS and YYNGEE. V shed 0 bases and J 3 bases; nucleotides not matched to a gene: 2. CDR3 length equals 15 residues. The CDR3 DNA reads as TGTGCCAGCAGCGTAGGAGGACAGGGGGACTATGGCTACACCTTC. Amino acids: CASSVGGQGDYGYTF.

Many counts were recorded for this clonotype. The V gene is TRBV7-8, the J gene TRBJ2-1; D is ambiguous. This CDR3 is 11 amino acids long. CDR1 is SGHVS, CDR2 FQNEAQ, per germline. V lost 5 bases to trimming and J lost 10 bases, with 9 bases between them. The CDR3 here is CASSPLGEQFF. DNA for the CDR3: TGTGCCAGCAGCCCCTTGGGAGAGCAGTTCTTC.